This T cell receptor beta chain was retrieved from a study of T cells in Graves' hyperthyroidism and ophthalmopathy. Study information: Before any treatment, at initial diagnosis, peripheral blood was collected. General study results and limits: Prediction of ophthalmopathy progression came a median roughly 6.6 months pre-onset.

V was clipped by 5 bases and J by 0 bases; unmatched bases: 19. CDR1 and CDR2 from the germline V gene are MNHEY and SMNVEV (reference sequence). The CDR3 extends over 20 amino acids. Pregnant or lactating patients were excluded, as were those with uncontrolled infection or other autoimmune disease. Clinical symptoms, serum thyroxine and TRAb, thyroid ultrasound and orbital computed tomography together formed the diagnostic basis. Amplification of TCR beta CDR3 regions was performed using RNA transcripts as template. The study used the HTBI primer set for a first-round RT-PCR of the TCR CDR3. MiXCR, run by TCRdb on the multiplex PCR reads, gives a single entry per CDR3 protein. The repertoire holds 640,000 or so distinct CDR3 sequences, with approximately 15% as singletons. This clonotype was found many times. Its antigen is as yet unknown.

This sequence joins TRBV27 and TRBJ2-7, with 10 bases aligning to TRBD2. This receptor was taken from a woman aged 18-29 years with Graves' ophthalmopathy. The sample was blood. DNA for the CDR3: TGTGCCAGCAGTCACCCTTTTCCAACGAGAGGACTAGCGGCCTCCTACGAGCAGTACTTC. Its protein product is CASSHPFPTRGLAASYEQYF.